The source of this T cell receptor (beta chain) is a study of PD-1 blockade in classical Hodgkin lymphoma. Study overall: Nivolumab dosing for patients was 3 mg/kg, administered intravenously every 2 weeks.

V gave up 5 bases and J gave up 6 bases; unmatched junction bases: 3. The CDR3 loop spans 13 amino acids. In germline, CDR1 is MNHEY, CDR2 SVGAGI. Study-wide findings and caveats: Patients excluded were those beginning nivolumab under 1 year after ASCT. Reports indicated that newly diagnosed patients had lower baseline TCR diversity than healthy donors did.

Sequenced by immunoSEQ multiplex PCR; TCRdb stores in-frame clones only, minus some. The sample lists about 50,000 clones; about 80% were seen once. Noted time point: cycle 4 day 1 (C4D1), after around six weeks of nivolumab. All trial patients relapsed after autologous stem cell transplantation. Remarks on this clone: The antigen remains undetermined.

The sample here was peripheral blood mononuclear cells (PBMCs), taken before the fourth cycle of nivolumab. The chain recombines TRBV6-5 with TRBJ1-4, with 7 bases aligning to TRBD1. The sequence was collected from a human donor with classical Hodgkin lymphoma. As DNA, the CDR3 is TGTGCCAGCAGTAGGGGGACAGATGAAAAACTGTTTTTT. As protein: CASSRGTDEKLFF.